Described below is a single TCR beta chain sequence and its context. In germline, CDR1 is SGDLS, CDR2 YYNGEE. The CDR3 consists of 16 residues. Losses at the gene ends were 2 bases for V and 1 base for J; bases not matched to a gene: 5. The source of the sample is a study of shared clonotypes between healthy human individuals. Generated by immunoSEQ multiplex PCR, the TCRdb table keeps only in-frame clones and is missing some. The table includes 2 million to 3 million clones, approximately 93% detected once. This TCR came from a man between 18 and 35 years old in good health. Some clones in this sample may be carry-over from other donors' samples. The sequenced material came from naive CD4+ T cells from PBMCs. Subset described: CD45RA+ positively selected. The chain carries TRBV9 and TRBJ2-1; TRBD2 matches at 8 bases. Here the CDR3 reads CASSVQREISYNEQFF. The CDR3 bases are TGTGCCAGCAGCGTGCAGCGGGAGATTTCCTACAATGAGCAGTTCTTC. Full variable domain (remainder filled in from reference TRBV9 and TRBJ2-1): DSGVTQTPKHLITATGQRVTLRCSPRSGDLSVYWYQQSLDQGLQFLIQYYNGEERAKGNILERFSAQQFPDLHSELNLSSLELGDSALYFCASSVQREISYNEQFFGPGTRLTVL.